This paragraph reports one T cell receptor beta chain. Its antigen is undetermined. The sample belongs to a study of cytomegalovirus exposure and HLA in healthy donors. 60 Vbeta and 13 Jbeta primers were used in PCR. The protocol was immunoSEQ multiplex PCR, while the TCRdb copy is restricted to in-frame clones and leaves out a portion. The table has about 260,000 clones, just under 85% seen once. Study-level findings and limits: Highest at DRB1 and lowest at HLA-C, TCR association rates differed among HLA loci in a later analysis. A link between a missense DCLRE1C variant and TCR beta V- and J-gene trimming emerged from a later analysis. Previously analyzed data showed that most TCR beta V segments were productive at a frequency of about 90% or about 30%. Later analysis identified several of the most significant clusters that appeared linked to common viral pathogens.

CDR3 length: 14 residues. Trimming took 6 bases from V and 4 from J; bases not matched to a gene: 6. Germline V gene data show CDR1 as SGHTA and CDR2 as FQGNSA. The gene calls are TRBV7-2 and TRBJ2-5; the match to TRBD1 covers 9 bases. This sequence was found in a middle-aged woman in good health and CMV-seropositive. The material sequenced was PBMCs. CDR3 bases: TGTGCCAGCAGAACCACAGGGGGCACAGAGACCCAGTACTTC. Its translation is CASRTTGGTETQYF.